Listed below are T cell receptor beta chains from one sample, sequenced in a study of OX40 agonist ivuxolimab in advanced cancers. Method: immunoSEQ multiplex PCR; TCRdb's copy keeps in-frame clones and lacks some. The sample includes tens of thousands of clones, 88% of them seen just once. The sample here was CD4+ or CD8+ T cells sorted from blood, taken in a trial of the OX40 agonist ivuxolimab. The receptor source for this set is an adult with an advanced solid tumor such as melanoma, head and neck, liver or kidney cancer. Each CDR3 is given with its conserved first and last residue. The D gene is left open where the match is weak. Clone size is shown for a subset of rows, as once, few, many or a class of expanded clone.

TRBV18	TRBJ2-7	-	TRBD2	CASSRAGTSGSYEQYF	TGTGCCAGCTCGCGGGCGGGGACTAGCGGGAGCTACGAGCAGTACTTC
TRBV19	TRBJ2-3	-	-	CASSSRPSLGYHPYF	TGTGCCAGTAGCTCTCGACCCTCCCTAGGCTACCATCCGTATTTT
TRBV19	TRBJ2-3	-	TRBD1	CASSIPTGGGTDTQYF	TGTGCCAGTAGTATCCCGACAGGGGGCGGCACAGATACGCAGTATTTT
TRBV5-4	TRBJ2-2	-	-	CASSSHQGPGELFF	TGTGCCAGCAGCTCCCATCAAGGTCCCGGGGAGCTGTTTTTT
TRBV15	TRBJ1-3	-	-	CATSRDLGVGNTIYF	TGTGCCACCAGCAGAGATTTGGGTGTCGGAAACACCATATATTTT
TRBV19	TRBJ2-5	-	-	CASRDGPGETQYF	TGTGCCAGTCGGGACGGCCCAGGGGAGACCCAGTACTTC
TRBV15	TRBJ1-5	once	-	CATSRDVVGGGQPQHF	TGTGCCACCAGCAGAGATGTTGTGGGGGGCGGTCAGCCCCAGCATTTT
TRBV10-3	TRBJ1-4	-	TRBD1	CAISETRSTGATNEKLFF	TGTGCCATCAGTGAAACTCGATCTACAGGGGCCACTAATGAAAAACTGTTTTTT
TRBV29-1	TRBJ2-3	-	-	CSVAFLTKRTDTQYF	TGCAGCGTTGCATTTCTAACAAAACGGACAGATACGCAGTATTTT
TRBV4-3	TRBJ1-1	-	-	CASSQEGGRAVFF	TGCGCCAGCAGCCAAGAGGGAGGCAGGGCGGTTTTCTTT
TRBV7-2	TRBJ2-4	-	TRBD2	CASSFIGEGYVNIQYF	TGTGCCAGCAGCTTTATTGGGGAGGGCTATGTTAACATTCAGTACTTC
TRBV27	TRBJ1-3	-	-	CASRGPGAGGGNTIYF	TGTGCCAGCAGGGGCCCGGGGGCCGGGGGCGGAAACACCATATATTTT
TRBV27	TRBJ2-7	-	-	CASSLKPSDSYEQYF	TGTGCCAGCAGTTTAAAACCCTCTGACTCCTACGAGCAGTACTTC
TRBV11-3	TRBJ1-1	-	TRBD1	CASTHQETGLRTEAFF	TGTGCCAGCACCCACCAGGAGACAGGGCTTCGCACTGAAGCTTTCTTT
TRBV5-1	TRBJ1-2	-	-	CASSAGTANYGYTF	TGCGCCAGCAGCGCCGGTACAGCTAACTATGGCTACACCTTC
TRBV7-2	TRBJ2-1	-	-	CASSRYNSNEQFF	TGTGCCAGCAGCCGCTACAATAGCAATGAGCAGTTCTTC
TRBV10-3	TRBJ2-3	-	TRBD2	CAIRLAASTDTQYF	TGTGCCATCCGGCTAGCGGCTAGCACAGATACGCAGTATTTT
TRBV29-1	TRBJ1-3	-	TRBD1	CSVEDRDRQSGNTIYF	TGCAGCGTTGAAGACCGGGACAGACAATCTGGAAACACCATATATTTT
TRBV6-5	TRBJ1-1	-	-	CASSLGGNTEAFF	TGTGCCAGCAGCCTCGGGGGGAACACTGAAGCTTTCTTT
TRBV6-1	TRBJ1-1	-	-	CASTKNTEAFF	TGTGCCAGCACTAAGAACACTGAAGCTTTCTTT
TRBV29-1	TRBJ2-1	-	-	CSGETGFSYNEQFF	TGCAGCGGTGAGACAGGCTTCTCCTACAATGAGCAGTTCTTC
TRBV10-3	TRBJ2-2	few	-	CAISESVNPTGELFF	TGTGCCATCAGTGAGTCTGTTAATCCAACCGGGGAGCTGTTTTTT
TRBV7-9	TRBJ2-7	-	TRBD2	CASSSSGSYEQYF	TGTGCCAGCAGCTCAAGCGGGAGCTACGAGCAGTACTTC
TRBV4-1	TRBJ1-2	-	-	CASSQAWTVNYGYTF	TGCGCCAGCAGCCAGGCCTGGACAGTTAACTATGGCTACACCTTC
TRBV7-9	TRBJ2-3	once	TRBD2	CASSSRLAATDTQYF	TGTGCCAGCAGCTCGAGACTAGCAGCCACAGATACGCAGTATTTT
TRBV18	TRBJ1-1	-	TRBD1	CASSPPRGPGTEAFF	TGTGCCAGCTCACCACCGAGGGGGCCGGGCACTGAAGCTTTCTTT
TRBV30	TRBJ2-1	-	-	CAWNVRGFYNEQFF	TGTGCCTGGAATGTCAGGGGATTCTACAATGAGCAGTTCTTC
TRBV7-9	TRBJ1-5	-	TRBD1	CASSMGQGGQPQHF	TGTGCCAGCAGCATGGGACAGGGGGGCCAGCCCCAGCATTTT
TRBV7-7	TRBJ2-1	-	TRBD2	CASSLAREDEQFF	TGTGCCAGCAGCTTAGCGCGGGAGGATGAGCAGTTCTTC
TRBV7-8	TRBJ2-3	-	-	CASSSPLRFDSTRTQYF	TGTGCCAGCAGCTCCCCCCTCCGATTCGACAGTACGCGTACGCAGTATTTT
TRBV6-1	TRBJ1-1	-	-	CASSEFRVNTEAFF	TGTGCCAGCAGTGAATTTCGGGTGAACACTGAAGCTTTCTTT
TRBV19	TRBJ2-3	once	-	CASKPLSGRDTQYF	TGTGCCAGTAAGCCCCTTTCGGGAAGAGATACGCAGTATTTT
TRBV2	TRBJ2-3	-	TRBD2	CASSLSGRRGTDTQYF	TGTGCCAGCAGTCTTAGCGGGAGACGGGGCACAGATACGCAGTATTTT
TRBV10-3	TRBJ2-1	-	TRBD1	CAISERGQGYYNEQFF	TGTGCCATCAGTGAGAGGGGACAGGGTTACTACAATGAGCAGTTCTTC
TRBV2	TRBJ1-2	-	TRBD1	CASTGQGAGYGYTF	TGTGCCAGCACCGGACAGGGGGCGGGATATGGCTACACCTTC
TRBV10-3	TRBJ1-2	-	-	CAISQQDYGYTF	TGTGCCATCAGTCAGCAGGACTATGGCTACACCTTC
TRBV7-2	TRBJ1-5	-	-	CASSYGGGNQPQHF	TGTGCCAGCAGCTATGGGGGGGGCAATCAGCCCCAGCATTTT
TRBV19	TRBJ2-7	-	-	CASTPTGSPYEQYF	TGTGCCAGTACCCCGACAGGATCCCCCTACGAGCAGTACTTC
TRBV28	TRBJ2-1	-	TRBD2	CASTPTGLAIGGDEQFF	TGTGCCAGCACCCCCACCGGACTAGCGATCGGCGGGGATGAGCAGTTCTTC
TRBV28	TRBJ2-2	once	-	CASSPTGYSGELFF	TGTGCCAGCAGCCCCACAGGGTACTCCGGGGAGCTGTTTTTT
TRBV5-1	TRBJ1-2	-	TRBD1	CASSLATGGYGYTF	TGCGCCAGCAGCTTGGCGACAGGGGGCTATGGCTACACCTTC
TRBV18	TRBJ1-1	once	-	CASSKRSDSEAFF	TGTGCCAGCTCGAAGCGAAGTGACTCTGAAGCTTTCTTT
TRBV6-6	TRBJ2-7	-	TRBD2	CASSSRTSGRYEQYF	TGTGCCAGCAGTTCCCGGACTAGCGGGAGATACGAGCAGTACTTC
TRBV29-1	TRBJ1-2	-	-	CSVDANYGYTF	TGCAGCGTTGACGCTAACTATGGCTACACCTTC
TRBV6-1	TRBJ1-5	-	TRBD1	CASSETGASNQPQHF	TGTGCCAGCAGTGAAACAGGGGCTAGCAATCAGCCCCAGCATTTT